These 30 T cell receptor beta chains share one sample of origin, sequenced in a study of blood T cell repertoires in COVID-19. Using immunoSEQ multiplex PCR, the repertoire was profiled, and TCRdb retains in-frame clones only, with some absent. The sample carries 40,000 to 65,000 clones, about 82% recorded once. Sequences were obtained from peripheral blood. The receptors derive from a man in his sixties or seventies with active COVID-19.

The rearrangement links TRBV4-3 to TRBJ2-1, with 9 nucleotides matching TRBD2. V lost 2 bases, J lost 3 bases, and 8 bases stayed unmatched. Germline CDR1 and CDR2: LGHNA and YSLEER. The CDR3 has 17 residues. In nucleotides, the CDR3 is TGCGCCAGCAGCCAACGTAGCGCGGGAGGGGACTACAATGAGCAGTTCTTC. The encoded protein is CASSQRSAGGDYNEQFF.

The sample holds many counts of this clone. V gene TRBV4-2 combines with J gene TRBJ1-2; perhaps TRBD1 as D (5 bases). From germline, CDR1 is LGHNA and CDR2 YNFKEQ. V lost 0 bases and J 8 bases, leaving 13 bases between the germline ends. The CDR3 has 14 amino acids. CDR3 in amino acids: CASSQDSAGSGYTF. As DNA, the CDR3 is TGTGCCAGCAGCCAAGATTCGGCAGGGTCGGGCTACACCTTC.

V is TRBV9 and J is TRBJ2-1, with D possibly being TRBD2 (5 bases). This CDR3 comprises 14 residues. Deletions cut 4 bases from V and 6 bases from J, with 14 bases between. Looked up from germline, CDR1 is SGDLS and CDR2 is YYNGEE. The CDR3 here is CASSFGPGSNEQFF. CDR3 in DNA: TGTGCCAGCAGCTTCGGACCGGGGTCCAATGAGCAGTTCTTC.

Comments on this clone: Within the sample, other DNA sequences also encode this same CDR3. This chain uses TRBV5-1 with TRBJ2-3; a possible D gene is TRBD1 (6 bases). V lost 2 bases and J lost 0, with 10 bases in between. CDR3 length: 15 residues. The germline gives CDR1 SGHRS, CDR2 YFSETQ. For the CDR3, the DNA is TGCGCCAGCAGCTTAGGGGGTACTAGCACAGATACGCAGTATTTT. The encoded protein is CASSLGGTSTDTQYF.

The chain carries TRBV19 and TRBJ1-3, with D possibly matching TRBD1 (5 bases). CDR1 is LNHDA and CDR2 is SQIVND in the germline V gene (reference sequence). This CDR3 contains 12 residues. The V gene lost 6 bases and the J gene lost 5 bases, with 8 bases spanning the gap. The CDR3 nucleotides read TGTGCCAGTAGGGGGCCGCGAAACACCATATATTTT. This gives the protein CASRGPRNTIYF.

As DNA, the CDR3 is TGCGCCAGCAGCCAATCCCCCGGACTAGCGGGGGGTCGATCTAGCACAGATACGCAGTATTTT. This gives the protein CASSQSPGLAGGRSSTDTQYF. The chain couples TRBV4-3 to TRBJ2-3; 14 nucleotides agree with TRBD2. The trim removed 2 bases at V and 0 bases at J, leaving 13 bases unmatched. Germline V gene lookup returns CDR1 LGHNA and CDR2 YSLEER. The length of the CDR3 is 21 residues.

The chain employs TRBV10-3 and TRBJ2-3; weak D call: TRBD1 (6 bases). Germline V CDR1 and CDR2: ENHRY, SYGVKD. V was cut by 5 bases and J by 4 bases, with 13 bases left in between. This CDR3 region has 14 residues. This CDR3 reads CAISSNGGADTQYF. The CDR3 nucleotides read TGTGCCATCAGTTCGAATGGGGGCGCAGATACGCAGTATTTT.

The genes are TRBV7-2 and TRBJ2-1; 11 bases are a match to TRBD1. V shed 6 bases, J shed 6 bases, and the junction held 7 bases outside the gene matches. There are 15 residues in the CDR3. Germline CDR1 reads SGHTA; CDR2 reads FQGNSA. The CDR3 protein is CASRTGGQGGNEQFF. The CDR3 nucleotides are TGTGCCAGCAGGACGGGGGGACAGGGGGGCAATGAGCAGTTCTTC.

As DNA, the CDR3 is TGCGCCAGCAGCCAAGAATCCCGCTCTGGAAACACCATATATTTT. Protein product: CASSQESRSGNTIYF. The gene calls are TRBV4-3 and TRBJ1-3, with D unclear. Trimming removed 0 bases from V and 0 bases from J, with 6 bases in between. The CDR3 loop spans 15 amino acids. Germline CDR1 is LGHNA and CDR2 is YSLEER.

This sequence joins TRBV7-2 and TRBJ1-5, with 8 bases identical to TRBD1. Germline V gene data show CDR1 as SGHTA and CDR2 as FQGNSA. Trimming took 5 bases from V and 4 from J; bases not matched to a gene: 7. This CDR3 has 15 residues. CDR3 sequence: CASSARTGSNQPQHF. In nucleotides, the CDR3 is TGTGCCAGCAGCGCCCGGACAGGGAGTAATCAGCCCCAGCATTTT.

This clone was seen a handful of times. The genes are TRBV7-9 and TRBJ1-1, with TRBD1 identical over 9 bases. This CDR3 is built from 14 residues. Germline V gives CDR1 SEHNR, CDR2 FQNEAQ (reference sequence). V dropped 3 bases and J dropped 4; count of bases not matched to a gene: 3. The CDR3 sequence: CASSFGQGITEAFF. The CDR3, as DNA: TGTGCCAGCAGCTTCGGACAGGGGATCACTGAAGCTTTCTTT.

The table lists this clone with a count of one. The V call is TRBV20-1, the J call TRBJ1-4; the match to TRBD1 covers 11 bases. The CDR3 covers 20 residues. Germline CDR1 reads DFQATT; CDR2 reads SNEGSKA (reference sequence). Germline trimming cut 3 bases from V and 2 bases from J; bases unmatched to any gene: 17. The CDR3 nucleotides are TGCAGTGCTAGTGGCCCGACGGACAGGGGGCTATCTAGGACTAATGAAAAACTGTTTTTT. This translates into CSASGPTDRGLSRTNEKLFF.

The CDR3 sequence: CASSPSGLGQPQHF. CDR3 coding DNA: TGTGCCAGCAGTCCTTCAGGGCTCGGTCAGCCCCAGCATTTT. The gene calls are TRBV28 and TRBJ1-5; tentatively, D is TRBD1 (5 bases). Germline V CDR1 and CDR2: MDHEN, SYDVKM. This CDR3 has 14 amino acids. Trimming removed 5 bases at V and 6 bases at J, with 14 bases between.

The V and J genes are TRBV5-8 and TRBJ2-1, with 9 bases aligning to TRBD1. The CDR3 is 15 amino acids. J lost 8 bases, V lost 4 bases, and 10 bases had no gene match. The germline CDR1 and CDR2 sequences are SGHTS and YDEGEE. The DNA for the CDR3 is TGTGCCAGCAGCACTGACAGGGGGATAGGCGATGAGCAGTTCTTC. It encodes CASSTDRGIGDEQFF. Filled out from reference TRBV5-8 and TRBJ2-1, the complete variable domain reads EAGVTQSPTHLIKTRGQQATLRCSPISGHTSVYWYQQALGLGLQFLLWYDEGEERNRGNFPPRFSGRQFPNYSSELNVNALELEDSALYLCASSTDRGIGDEQFFGPGTRLTVL.

V is TRBV25-1 and J is TRBJ2-3; D unresolved. CDR1 is MGHDK, CDR2 SYGVNS, per germline. This CDR3 has 14 amino acids. V was trimmed by 3 bases and J by 7 bases, leaving 14 bases between them. CDR3 nucleotides: TGTGCCAGCAGTGAGTATGCGTTTGAAAATACGCAGTATTTT. Its protein is CASSEYAFENTQYF.

The genes are TRBV11-3 and TRBJ2-1, with TRBD1 as a possible D gene (6 bases). V lost 2 bases and J 7 bases, leaving 18 bases between the germline ends. Germline CDR1 and CDR2: SGHNT and YENEEA. This CDR3 is 16 amino acids long. The CDR3 region is CASSLSQGSHNNEQFF. The CDR3 bases are TGTGCCAGCAGCTTAAGTCAGGGGTCCCACAATAATGAGCAGTTCTTC.

The chain recombines TRBV4-3 with TRBJ1-3, with 8 bases lining up with TRBD1. The length of the CDR3 is 16 residues. CDR1 is LGHNA and CDR2 is YSLEER in the germline V gene. Trimming removed 0 bases from V and 7 bases from J; junction bases left unmatched: 8. DNA of the CDR3: TGCGCCAGCAGCCAAGACCCCGACAGGGGACGGAACACCATATATTTT. Its protein is CASSQDPDRGRNTIYF.

The genes are TRBV7-2 and TRBJ2-3, with 9 bases aligning to TRBD2. The V and J ends lost 4 bases and 9 bases, in that order; junction bases with no gene match: 11. CDR1 SGHTA and CDR2 FQGNSA come from the germline V gene. The length of the CDR3 is 15 residues. The chain's CDR3 is CASSSGGGGGGTQYF. CDR3 sequence (DNA): TGTGCCAGCAGCTCCGGAGGAGGCGGGGGGGGCACGCAGTATTTT.

The chain links TRBV10-3 to TRBJ2-3, with D possibly matching TRBD1 (5 bases). Trimming cost V 2 bases and J 5 bases, with 14 bases left between them. This CDR3 region has 15 residues. CDR1 ENHRY and CDR2 SYGVKD come from the germline V gene. CDR3 in DNA: TGTGCCATCAGTGAGGGGTCAGGGTCGGAAGATACGCAGTATTTT. This sequence encodes CAISEGSGSEDTQYF.

The sample holds one count of this clone. The V gene is TRBV7-8, the J gene TRBJ2-3; 9 bases align to TRBD2. Germline loops: CDR1 SGHVS, CDR2 FQNEAQ. Trimming at V came to 5 bases and at J to 2 bases, leaving 8 bases not matched to a gene. This CDR3 is built from 16 residues. The CDR3 sequence is CASSLLSGGTTDTQYF. CDR3 bases: TGTGCCAGCAGCCTTCTCAGCGGGGGGACCACAGATACGCAGTATTTT.

This clone came up once. The rearrangement uses TRBV15 and TRBJ1-2; 11 positions agree with TRBD1. The V and J ends lost 5 bases and 7 bases, in that order; junction bases with no gene match: 9. The CDR3 totals 15 residues. Germline CDR1 reads LNHNV; CDR2 reads YYDKDF (reference sequence). The CDR3 DNA is TGTGCCACCAGCCTGGGACAGGGGGTAGACGCTGGCTACACCTTC. Protein: CATSLGQGVDAGYTF.

This clone has a handful of counts. The chain combines TRBV7-9 with TRBJ1-4; D is ambiguous. This CDR3 is built from 13 residues. Germline CDR1 is SEHNR and CDR2 is FQNEAQ (reference sequence). V was shortened by 5 bases and J by 0 bases, with 4 bases between the two germline ends. The DNA of the CDR3 is TGTGCCAGCAGCCGGGCAACTAATGAAAAACTGTTTTTT. Translation gives CASSRATNEKLFF. The full variable domain, rest sourced from reference TRBV7-9 and TRBJ1-4, is DTGVSQNPRHKITKRGQNVTFRCDPISEHNRLYWYRQTLGQGPEFLTYFQNEAQLEKSRLLSDRFSAERPKGSFSTLEIQRTEQGDSAMYLCASSRATNEKLFFGSGTQLSVL.

The chain carries TRBV27 and TRBJ1-4, with a tentative D call TRBD1 (5 bases). The CDR3 sequence is 16 residues long. V was shortened by 7 bases and J by 8 bases, with 23 bases between the two germline ends. The germline CDR1 and CDR2 sequences are MNHEY and SMNVEV (reference sequence). CDR3 nucleotides: TGTGCCAGCAAGCAGGGCCTGCGGGGGATGGGGGAAAAACTGTTTTTT. Amino acids: CASKQGLRGMGEKLFF.

The chain combines TRBV28 with TRBJ1-2, with no clear D. V lost 7 bases, J lost 8 bases, and 20 bases lay in between. The CDR3 has 14 residues. Germline V gene lookup returns CDR1 MDHEN and CDR2 SYDVKM. In DNA form, the CDR3 reads TGTGCCAGCACAAACAAGCCGGGCCCGGGAGGCTACACCTTC. The encoded protein is CASTNKPGPGGYTF.

The chain employs TRBV19 and TRBJ2-7; D gene uncertain. Trimming removed 4 bases at V and 6 bases at J, with 13 bases between. CDR3 size: 13 residues. Germline values: CDR1 LNHDA, CDR2 SQIVND (reference sequence). This chain's CDR3 is CASSRLGEAEQYF. CDR3 in DNA: TGTGCCAGTAGTAGGCTCGGAGAGGCCGAGCAGTACTTC.

This chain joins TRBV30 and TRBJ1-5; 8 positions match TRBD1. The V and J ends lost 3 bases and 6 bases, in that order; junction bases with no gene match: 7. The germline V gene has CDR1 GTSNPN and CDR2 SVGIG (reference sequence). The CDR3 consists of 14 residues. This CDR3 reads CAWSQDREGQPQHF. The CDR3 nucleotides are TGTGCCTGGAGCCAGGACAGGGAGGGTCAGCCCCAGCATTTT.

The chain combines TRBV24-1 with TRBJ2-3; D not resolved. The CDR3 spans 15 residues. CDR1 KGHDR and CDR2 SFDVKD come from the germline V gene. V lost 1 base to trimming and J lost 6 bases, with 13 bases between them. CDR3 DNA sequence: TGTGCCACCAGTGATTTAGCGTCTAAACCCGATACGCAGTATTTT. It encodes CATSDLASKPDTQYF.

The V and J genes are TRBV7-8 and TRBJ1-4; 7 bases map to TRBD1. Per germline, CDR1 SGHVS and CDR2 FQNEAQ. J lost 3 bases, V lost 5 bases, and 6 bases had no gene match. CDR3 length equals 15 residues. CDR3 residues: CASSARQGANEKLFF. The CDR3 coding sequence is TGTGCCAGCAGCGCGCGACAGGGAGCTAATGAAAAACTGTTTTTT.

The gene calls are TRBV7-8 and TRBJ1-3; no firm D call. Germline V gene lookup returns CDR1 SGHVS and CDR2 FQNEAQ. The CDR3 covers 15 residues. The ends were cut back, 5 bases at V and 4 bases at J, with 15 bases in the middle. This CDR3 is CASSPLGQRGNTIYF. The CDR3 bases are TGTGCCAGCAGCCCCCTCGGGCAGCGGGGAAACACCATATATTTT.

J is TRBJ1-1 and V is TRBV11-1; weak D call: TRBD1 (5 bases). The CDR3 consists of 13 residues. The germline CDR1 and CDR2 sequences are SGHAT and FQDESV (reference sequence). The V end lost 5 bases, the J end lost 5 bases, and 12 bases lay between the germline ends. CDR3 sequence: CASSPVGGTEAFF. CDR3 coding DNA: TGTGCCAGCAGCCCCGTCGGGGGGACTGAAGCTTTCTTT.